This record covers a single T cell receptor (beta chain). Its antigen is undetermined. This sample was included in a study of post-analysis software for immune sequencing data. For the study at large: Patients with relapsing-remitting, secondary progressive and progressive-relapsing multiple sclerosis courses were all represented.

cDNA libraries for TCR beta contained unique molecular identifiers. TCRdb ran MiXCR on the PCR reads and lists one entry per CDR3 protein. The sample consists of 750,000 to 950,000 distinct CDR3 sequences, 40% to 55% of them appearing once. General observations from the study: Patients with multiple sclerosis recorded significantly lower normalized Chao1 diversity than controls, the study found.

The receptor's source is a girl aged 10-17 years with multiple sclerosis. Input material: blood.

The CDR3 reads CASSLGGPKAQAFF. CDR3 in DNA: TGTGCCAGCAGCTTAGGAGGCCCTAAGGCTCAAGCTTTCTTT. The chain combines TRBV7-8 with TRBJ1-1, with D uncertain. Germline CDR1 reads SGHVS; CDR2 reads FQNEAQ. CDR3 length equals 14 residues. V dropped 1 base and J dropped 9 bases, with 15 bases sitting between them.